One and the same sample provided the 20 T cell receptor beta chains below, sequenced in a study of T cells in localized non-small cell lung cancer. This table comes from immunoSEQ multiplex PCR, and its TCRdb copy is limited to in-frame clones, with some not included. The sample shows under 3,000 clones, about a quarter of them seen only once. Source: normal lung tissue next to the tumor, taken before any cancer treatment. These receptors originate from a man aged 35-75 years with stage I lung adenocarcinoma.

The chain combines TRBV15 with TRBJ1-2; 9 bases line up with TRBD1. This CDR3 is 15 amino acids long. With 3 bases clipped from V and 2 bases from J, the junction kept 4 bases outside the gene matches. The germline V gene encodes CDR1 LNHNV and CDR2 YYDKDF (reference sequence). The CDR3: CATSSPGTGNYGYTF. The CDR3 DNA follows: TGTGCCACCAGCAGCCCCGGGACAGGGAACTATGGCTACACCTTC.

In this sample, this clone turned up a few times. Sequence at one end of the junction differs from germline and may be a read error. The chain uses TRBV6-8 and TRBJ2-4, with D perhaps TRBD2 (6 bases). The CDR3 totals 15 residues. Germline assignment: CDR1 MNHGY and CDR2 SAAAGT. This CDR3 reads CACSFPGTFKNIQYF. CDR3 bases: TGTGCCTGCAGCTTCCCAGGGACTTTCAAAAACATTCAGTACTTC.

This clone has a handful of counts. The CDR3 nucleotides read TGTGCCTGGAGTGAGGTGGGGGGCAATCAGCCCCAGCATTTT. As protein: CAWSEVGGNQPQHF. This chain uses TRBV30 with TRBJ1-5, with D tentatively TRBD1 (5 bases). This CDR3 is built from 14 residues. Trimming took 1 base from V and 2 from J, leaving 9 bases between them. The germline CDR1 and CDR2 sequences are GTSNPN and SVGIG (reference sequence).

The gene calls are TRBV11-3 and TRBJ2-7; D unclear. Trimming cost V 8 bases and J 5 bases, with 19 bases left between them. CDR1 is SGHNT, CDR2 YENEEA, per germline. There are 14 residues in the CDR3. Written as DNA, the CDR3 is TGTGCCAGCGGAATGGTCGGTCGATTCAACGAGCAGTACTTC. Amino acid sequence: CASGMVGRFNEQYF.

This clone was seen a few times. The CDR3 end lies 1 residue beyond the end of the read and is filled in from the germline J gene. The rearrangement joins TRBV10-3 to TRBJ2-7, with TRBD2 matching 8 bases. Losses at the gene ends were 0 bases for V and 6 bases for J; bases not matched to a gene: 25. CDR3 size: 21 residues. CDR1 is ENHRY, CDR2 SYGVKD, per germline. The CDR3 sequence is CAISESLGVGLSGSPYGEQYF. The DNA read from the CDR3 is TGTGCCATCAGTGAGTCCTTGGGGGTCGGACTCAGCGGGAGTCCTTACGGCGAGCAGTAC.

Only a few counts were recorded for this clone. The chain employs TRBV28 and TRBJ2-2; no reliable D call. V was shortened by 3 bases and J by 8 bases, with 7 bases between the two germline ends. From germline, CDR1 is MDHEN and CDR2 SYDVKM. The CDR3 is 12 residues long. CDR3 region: CASSFGQGELFF. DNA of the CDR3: TGTGCCAGCAGTTTTGGGCAGGGGGAGCTGTTTTTT.

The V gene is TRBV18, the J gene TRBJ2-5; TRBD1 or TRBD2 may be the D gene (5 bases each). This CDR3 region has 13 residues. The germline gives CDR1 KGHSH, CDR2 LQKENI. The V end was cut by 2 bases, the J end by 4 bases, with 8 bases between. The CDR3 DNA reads TGTGCCAGCTCACCAGGGGGTTCAGAGACCCAGTACTTC. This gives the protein CASSPGGSETQYF.

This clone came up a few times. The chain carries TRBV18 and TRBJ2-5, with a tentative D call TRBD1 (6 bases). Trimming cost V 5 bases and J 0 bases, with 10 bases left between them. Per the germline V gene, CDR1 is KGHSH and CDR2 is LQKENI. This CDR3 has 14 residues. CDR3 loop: CASSKGQDQETQYF. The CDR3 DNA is TGTGCCAGCTCAAAGGGACAAGACCAAGAGACCCAGTACTTC.

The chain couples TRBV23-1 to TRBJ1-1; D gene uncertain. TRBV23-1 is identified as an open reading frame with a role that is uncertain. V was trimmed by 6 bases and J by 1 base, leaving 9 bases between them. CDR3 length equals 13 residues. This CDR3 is CASSQERNTEAFF. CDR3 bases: TGCGCCAGCAGCCAAGAGAGGAACACTGAAGCTTTCTTT.

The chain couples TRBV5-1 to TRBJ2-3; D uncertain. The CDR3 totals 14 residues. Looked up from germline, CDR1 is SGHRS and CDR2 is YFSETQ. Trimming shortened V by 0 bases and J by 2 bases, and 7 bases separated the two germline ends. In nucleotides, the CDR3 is TGCGCCAGCAGCTTGGGAGCAACCACAGATACGCAGTATTTT. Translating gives CASSLGATTDTQYF.

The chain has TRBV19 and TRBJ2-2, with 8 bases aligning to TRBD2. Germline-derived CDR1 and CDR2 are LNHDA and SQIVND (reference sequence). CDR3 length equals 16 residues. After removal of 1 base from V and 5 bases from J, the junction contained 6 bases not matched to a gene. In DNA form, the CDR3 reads TGTGCCAGTAGTATAGGTAGAGCTAGCGGGACCGGGGAGCTGTTTTTT. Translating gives CASSIGRASGTGELFF.

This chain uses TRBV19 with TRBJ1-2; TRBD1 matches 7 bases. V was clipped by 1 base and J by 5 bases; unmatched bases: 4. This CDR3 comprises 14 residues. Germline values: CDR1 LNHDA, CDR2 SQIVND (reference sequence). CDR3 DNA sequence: TGTGCCAGTAGTATAGGGGGACAGAGTTATGGCTACACCTTC. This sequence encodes CASSIGGQSYGYTF.

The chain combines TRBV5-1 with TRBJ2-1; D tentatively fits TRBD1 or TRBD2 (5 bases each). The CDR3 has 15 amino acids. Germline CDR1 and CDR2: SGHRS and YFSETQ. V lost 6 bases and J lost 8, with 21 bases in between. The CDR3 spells CASMRGQGETDEQFF. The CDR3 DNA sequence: TGCGCCAGCATGAGAGGGCAGGGCGAAACGGATGAGCAGTTCTTC.

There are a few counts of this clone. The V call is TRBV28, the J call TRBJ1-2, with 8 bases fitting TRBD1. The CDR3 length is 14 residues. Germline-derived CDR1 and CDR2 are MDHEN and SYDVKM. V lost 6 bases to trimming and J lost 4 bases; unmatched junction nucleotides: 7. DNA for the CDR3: TGTGCCAGCAGAGCGAACAGGGGGATCTATGGCTACACCTTC. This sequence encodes CASRANRGIYGYTF.

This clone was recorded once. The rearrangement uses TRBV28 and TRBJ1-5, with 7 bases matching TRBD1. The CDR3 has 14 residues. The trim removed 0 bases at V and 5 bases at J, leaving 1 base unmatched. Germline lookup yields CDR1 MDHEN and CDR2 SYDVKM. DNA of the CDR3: TGTGCCAGCAGTTTATGGCAGGGGGATCAGCCCCAGCATTTT. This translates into CASSLWQGDQPQHF.

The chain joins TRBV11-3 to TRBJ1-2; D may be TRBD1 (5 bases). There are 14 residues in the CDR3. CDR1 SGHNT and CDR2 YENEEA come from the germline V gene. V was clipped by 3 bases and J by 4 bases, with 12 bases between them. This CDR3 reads CASSLADRFYGYTF. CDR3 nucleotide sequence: TGTGCCAGCAGCTTGGCTGACAGATTCTATGGCTACACCTTC.

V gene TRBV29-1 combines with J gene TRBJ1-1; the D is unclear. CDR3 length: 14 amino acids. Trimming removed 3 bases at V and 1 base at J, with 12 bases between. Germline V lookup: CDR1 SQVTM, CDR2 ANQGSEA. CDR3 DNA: TGCAGCGTTGATCGGGCCGCGTGGAACACTGAAGCTTTCTTT. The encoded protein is CSVDRAAWNTEAFF.

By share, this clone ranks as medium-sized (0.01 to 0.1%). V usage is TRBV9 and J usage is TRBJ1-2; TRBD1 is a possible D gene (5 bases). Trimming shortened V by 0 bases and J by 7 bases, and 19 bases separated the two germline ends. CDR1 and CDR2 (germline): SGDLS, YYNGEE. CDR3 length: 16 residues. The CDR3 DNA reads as TGTGCCAGCAGCGTAGGAAATTGGGACCCCTCTTCTGGCTACACCTTC. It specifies CASSVGNWDPSSGYTF.

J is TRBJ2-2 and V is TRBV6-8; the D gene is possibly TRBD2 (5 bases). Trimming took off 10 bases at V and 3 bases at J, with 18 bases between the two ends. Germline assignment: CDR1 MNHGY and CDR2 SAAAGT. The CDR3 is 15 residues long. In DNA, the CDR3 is TGTGCCATCAGCGGAATCGGAGTCGACACCGGGGAGCTGTTTTTT. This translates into CAISGIGVDTGELFF.

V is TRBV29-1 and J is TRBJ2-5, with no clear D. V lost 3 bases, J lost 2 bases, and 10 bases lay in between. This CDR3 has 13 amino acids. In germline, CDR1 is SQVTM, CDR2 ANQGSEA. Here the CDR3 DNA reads TGCAGCGTTGATAGGGAAACACAAGAGACCCAGTACTTC. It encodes CSVDRETQETQYF.